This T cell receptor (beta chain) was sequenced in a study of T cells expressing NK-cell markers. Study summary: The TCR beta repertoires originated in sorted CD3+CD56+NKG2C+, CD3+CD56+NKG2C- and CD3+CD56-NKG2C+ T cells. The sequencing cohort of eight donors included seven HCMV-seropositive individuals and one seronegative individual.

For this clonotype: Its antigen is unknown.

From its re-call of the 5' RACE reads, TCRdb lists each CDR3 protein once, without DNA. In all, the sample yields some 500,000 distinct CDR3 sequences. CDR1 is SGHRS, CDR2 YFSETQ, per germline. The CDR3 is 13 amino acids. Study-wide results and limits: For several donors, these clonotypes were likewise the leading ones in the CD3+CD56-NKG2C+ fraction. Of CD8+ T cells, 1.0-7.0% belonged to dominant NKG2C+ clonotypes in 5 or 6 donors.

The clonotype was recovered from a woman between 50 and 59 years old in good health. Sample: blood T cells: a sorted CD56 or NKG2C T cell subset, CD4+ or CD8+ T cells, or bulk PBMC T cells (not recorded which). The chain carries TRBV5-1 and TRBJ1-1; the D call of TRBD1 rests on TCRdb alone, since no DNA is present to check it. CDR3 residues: CASEPKGATEAFF.